These 25 T cell receptor beta chains originate from one sample sequenced in a study of regulatory T cells in long-lasting Graves disease. As to time point: newly diagnosed GD, antithyroid drugs for less than 3 months. PBMC-extracted RNA yielded the TCR library. Arm-PCR with iRepertoire HTBI primers amplified the CDR3 regions for these TCR beta libraries. Using its own MiXCR run on the multiplex PCR reads, TCRdb lists one record per CDR3 protein. Found here are around 250,000 distinct CDR3 sequences, about 17% of them singletons; the top ten hold approximately 20%. Source: peripheral blood mononuclear cells (PBMCs), taken at new diagnosis, from a patient treated with antithyroid drugs. These receptors originate from a female donor with Graves disease.

This clonotype was observed at least ten times. V gene TRBV6-1 combines with J gene TRBJ2-5; D call uncertain. Trimming shortened V by 8 bases and J by 2 bases, and 21 bases separated the two germline ends. The germline V gene encodes CDR1 MNHNS and CDR2 SASEGT. This CDR3 has 16 amino acids. The DNA for the CDR3 is TGTGCCAGCGTGACCATCCTAGGGCTACAACAAGAGACCCAGTACTTC. Amino acid sequence: CASVTILGLQQETQYF.

This clonotype was detected ten times or more. The gene calls are TRBV11-3 and TRBJ1-2, with D hard to call. In germline, CDR1 is SGHNT, CDR2 YENEEA. With 4 bases removed from V and 6 bases from J, the gap between germline ends came to 21 bases. The CDR3 has 16 amino acids. Written as DNA, the CDR3 is TGTGCCAGCAGCTCAATGACGAGAGGGAACGGTCATGGCTACACCTTC. This gives the protein CASSSMTRGNGHGYTF. Full variable domain (missing parts from reference TRBV11-3 and TRBJ1-2): EAGVVQSPRYKIIEKKQPVAFWCNPISGHNTLYWYLQNLGQGPELLIRYENEEAVDDSQLPKDRFSAERLKGVDSTLKIQPAELGDSAVYLCASSSMTRGNGHGYTFGSGTRLTVV.

On this clonotype: Being one base from a much bigger clone, this may be a read error. The V gene is TRBV24-1, the J gene TRBJ2-3, with 10 bases matching TRBD2. Germline CDR1 is KGHDR and CDR2 is SFDVKD. The CDR3 loop spans 19 amino acids. With V trimmed by 9 bases and J by 7 bases, 24 bases remained unmatched. The CDR3 sequence: CATAETSGSPEDPANTQYF. The CDR3 region has the DNA TGTGCCACCGCTGAGACTAGCGGGTCCCCGGAGGATCCCGCGAATACGCAGTATTTT.

This clonotype has at least ten counts. The chain employs TRBV11-2 and TRBJ2-1, with 9 bases fitting TRBD2. From germline, CDR1 is SGHAT and CDR2 FQNNGV. V shed 6 bases and J 4 bases; nucleotides not matched to a gene: 13. The CDR3 contains 17 residues. CDR3 DNA sequence: TGTGCCAGCAGTAAAAGGACAGCGGGAGGCGGGTACAATGAGCAGTTCTTC. Translation gives CASSKRTAGGGYNEQFF.

The table lists this clonotype with many counts. J is TRBJ2-3 and V is TRBV20-1, with D possibly TRBD2 on 6 matching bases. V dropped 6 bases and J dropped 4 bases, with 14 bases sitting between them. The V gene's germline CDR1 is DFQATT and CDR2 SNEGSKA (reference sequence). The length of the CDR3 is 13 residues. The CDR3 loop reads CSAGGASADTQYF. The CDR3 DNA is TGCAGTGCCGGAGGGGCTAGCGCAGATACGCAGTATTTT.

The genes are TRBV9 and TRBJ1-1, with D maybe TRBD1 (5 bases). Trimming removed 0 bases at V and 6 bases at J, with 12 bases between. In germline, CDR1 is SGDLS, CDR2 YYNGEE. The CDR3 sequence is 14 residues long. The CDR3, as DNA: TGTGCCAGCAGCGTAGGTTCAGGGCGGGCTGAAGCTTTCTTT. Protein: CASSVGSGRAEAFF.

There are many counts of this clonotype. The rearrangement joins TRBV7-2 to TRBJ2-7; possible D gene TRBD1, 5 bases. The ends were cut back, 5 bases at V and 9 bases at J, with 17 bases in the middle. The CDR3 is made up of 13 amino acids. Germline V gene data show CDR1 as SGHTA and CDR2 as FQGNSA. The CDR3, as DNA: TGTGCCAGCAGCGCATCAGCAGGGAATGGGCAGTACTTC. Its translation: CASSASAGNGQYF.

For the CDR3, the DNA is TGTGCCAGCAGTTTAAGGACAGGGGGGGGAACCACCGAAGCTTTCTTT. It specifies CASSLRTGGGTTEAFF. The chain combines TRBV27 with TRBJ1-1; 10 bases are a match to TRBD1. The V and J ends lost 2 bases and 8 bases, in that order; junction bases with no gene match: 11. Germline-derived CDR1 and CDR2 are MNHEY and SMNVEV (reference sequence). The CDR3 covers 16 residues.

Regarding this clonotype: A far larger clone is a single base away, which makes a read error likely. The genes are TRBV7-2 and TRBJ2-4, with D maybe TRBD1 (5 bases). The CDR3 covers 13 residues. Germline lookup yields CDR1 SGHTA and CDR2 FQGNSA. Written as DNA, the CDR3 is TGTGCCAGCAGCCAACAGGTTGCGAGTGAGCAGTCCTTC. This translates into CASSQQVASEQSF.

The chain joins TRBV11-2 to TRBJ2-7, with a possible D match to TRBD2 (7 bases). The V gene lost 4 bases and the J gene lost 1 base, with 14 bases spanning the gap. The CDR3 is 15 amino acids. Germline values: CDR1 SGHAT, CDR2 FQNNGV. The CDR3 loop is CASSSIGRGSYEQYF. CDR3 bases: TGTGCCAGCAGCTCCATTGGGAGGGGGTCCTACGAGCAGTACTTC.

This clonotype showed up just a few times. The J gene is TRBJ2-1, the V gene TRBV20-1, with 8 bases identical to TRBD2. Germline lookup yields CDR1 DFQATT and CDR2 SNEGSKA (reference sequence). V lost 6 bases to trimming and J lost 10 bases; unmatched junction nucleotides: 11. The CDR3 contains 13 residues. The CDR3 is CSAVGLGVREQFF. The CDR3 region has the DNA TGCAGTGCGGTGGGACTAGGAGTGCGAGAGCAGTTCTTC.

This clonotype has more than one count but fewer than ten. V and J are TRBV14 and TRBJ2-1; 11 bases line up with TRBD2. The CDR3 extends over 16 amino acids. In germline, CDR1 is SGHDN, CDR2 FVKESK. Germline trimming cut 4 bases from V and 5 bases from J; bases unmatched to any gene: 7. The CDR3 sequence is CASSRLTSGSDNEQFF. In nucleotides, the CDR3 is TGTGCCAGCAGCCGTCTCACTAGCGGGAGCGACAATGAGCAGTTCTTC.

There are many counts of this clonotype. This chain connects TRBV6-2 or TRBV6-3 to TRBJ2-7; D is perhaps TRBD1 (5 bases). Germline V gene lookup returns CDR1 MNHEY and CDR2 SVGEGT. V gave up 5 bases and J gave up 4 bases, with 15 bases separating them. There are 14 residues in the CDR3. This CDR3 reads CASSTQTANYEQYF. The CDR3 DNA sequence: TGTGCCAGCAGTACACAGACAGCGAATTACGAGCAGTACTTC.

This clonotype was picked up a small number of times. This chain connects TRBV20-1 to TRBJ1-1; 10 bases fit TRBD1. Germline CDR1 and CDR2: DFQATT and SNEGSKA (reference sequence). The length of the CDR3 is 14 residues. After removal of 3 bases from V and 1 base from J, the junction contained 2 bases not matched to a gene. The CDR3 reads CSASRQGANTEAFF. The CDR3 region has the DNA TGCAGTGCTAGTAGACAGGGGGCGAACACTGAAGCTTTCTTT.

This clonotype has ten or more counts. The chain uses TRBV7-2 and TRBJ1-3; unclear D gene. The V gene lost 6 bases and the J gene lost 11 bases, with 17 bases spanning the gap. Germline CDR1 reads SGHTA; CDR2 reads FQGNSA. The CDR3 consists of 13 residues. CDR3 sequence: CASSLSSVSAIYF. The DNA for the CDR3 is TGTGCCAGCAGTCTTAGTTCGGTTTCGGCCATATATTTT.

With respect to this clonotype: With a much larger clone just one base away, this may be a read error. The chain has TRBV30 and TRBJ2-5; 9 bases agree with TRBD2. The CDR3 runs 11 residues. The germline V gene encodes CDR1 GTSNPN and CDR2 SVGIG (reference sequence). Here the CDR3 DNA reads TGTGCCCGGAACGCGGGAGGGCTATCGCTCTTC. It is translated as CARNAGGLSLF.

This clonotype has a handful of counts. The chain carries TRBV19 and TRBJ2-7, with 10 bases that match TRBD1. J was trimmed by 4 bases and V by 6 bases; bases with no gene match: 6. In germline, CDR1 is LNHDA, CDR2 SQIVND (reference sequence). CDR3 length: 14 amino acids. The CDR3, as DNA: TGTGCCAGTAGGTTGACAGGGGGCGGATACGAGCAGTACTTC. Encoded protein: CASRLTGGGYEQYF. Using reference TRBV19 and TRBJ2-7 for the parts outside the CDR3, the full variable domain is DGGITQSPKYLFRKEGQNVTLSCEQNLNHDAMYWYRQDPGQGLRLIYYSQIVNDFQKGDIAEGYSVSREKKESFPLTVTSAQKNPTAFYLCASRLTGGGYEQYFGPGTRLTVT.

In this sample, this clonotype turned up many times. The CDR3 DNA reads as TGTGCCAGCAGTTTATTAGGCCCTCGGGGAGCTTTCTTT. Residues: CASSLLGPRGAFF. This chain uses TRBV27 with TRBJ1-1; D gene unclear. With 1 base removed from V and 10 bases from J, the gap between germline ends came to 13 bases. This CDR3 has 13 amino acids. In germline, CDR1 is MNHEY, CDR2 SMNVEV (reference sequence).

This clonotype came up many times. The chain couples TRBV28 to TRBJ2-7; D call uncertain. Germline V gives CDR1 MDHEN, CDR2 SYDVKM. The germline V and J ends were trimmed by 7 bases and 0 bases, with 10 bases remaining between them. The CDR3 has 13 amino acids. In DNA, the CDR3 is TGTGCCAGCATCTCGAGGAGCTCCTACGAGCAGTACTTC. Amino acid sequence: CASISRSSYEQYF.

This clonotype has only a few counts. The CDR3 bases are TGTGCCAGCGGCACCTACCGGGGACTAGCGGGAGTTGGGGGCTCCTACAATGAGCAGTTCTTC. Translated, it gives CASGTYRGLAGVGGSYNEQFF. This chain uses TRBV7-2 with TRBJ2-1; 14 bases are a match to TRBD2. Germline CDR1 SGHTA, CDR2 FQGNSA. The V and J ends lost 8 bases and 0 bases, in that order; junction bases with no gene match: 18. The CDR3 has 21 residues.

This clonotype was counted a few times. The V call is TRBV6-1, the J call TRBJ2-6; the D gene is possibly TRBD1 (6 bases). Trimming removed 7 bases from V and 0 bases from J, with 13 bases in between. The CDR3 is made up of 16 amino acids. From germline, CDR1 is MNHNS and CDR2 SASEGT. CDR3 in amino acids: CASKRQALSGANVLTF. The DNA for the CDR3 is TGTGCCAGCAAAAGACAGGCACTCTCTGGGGCCAACGTCCTGACTTTC.

This clonotype came up many times. The chain couples TRBV28 to TRBJ2-5; 13 nucleotides align to TRBD2. The germline gives CDR1 MDHEN, CDR2 SYDVKM. After removal of 6 bases from V and 5 bases from J, the junction contained 6 bases not matched to a gene. The CDR3 spans 15 residues. CDR3: CASSNGLAGVETQYF. CDR3 DNA: TGTGCCAGCAGCAACGGACTAGCGGGAGTTGAGACCCAGTACTTC. The entire variable domain, with the rest obtained from reference TRBV28 and TRBJ2-5, is as follows: DVKVTQSSRYLVKRTGEKVFLECVQDMDHENMFWYRQDPGLGLRLIYFSYDVKMKEKGDIPEGYSVSREKKERFSLILESASTNQTSMYLCASSNGLAGVETQYFGPGTRLLVL.

Of note for this clonotype: One end of the junction does not line up with germline, which may come from a read error. The chain has TRBV6-1 and TRBJ2-2, with 8 bases lining up with TRBD1. The CDR3 has 14 amino acids. Germline lookup yields CDR1 MNHNS and CDR2 SASEGT. CDR3 region: CASSGQGRTGKLFF. CDR3 nucleotides: TGTGCCAGCAGCGGACAGGGCAGGACCGGGAAGCTGTTTTTT.

The rearrangement joins TRBV20-1 to TRBJ2-1; 11 bases match TRBD2. There are 13 residues in the CDR3. CDR1 is DFQATT, CDR2 SNEGSKA, per germline (reference sequence). After removal of 6 bases from V and 7 bases from J, the junction contained 5 bases not matched to a gene. CDR3 residues: CSATTSGTNEQFF. The CDR3 DNA sequence: TGCAGTGCAACGACTAGCGGGACGAATGAGCAGTTCTTC.

V gene TRBV2 combines with J gene TRBJ2-7; 8 nucleotides line up with TRBD2. The CDR3 has 15 amino acids. The trim removed 6 bases at V and 0 bases at J, leaving 7 bases unmatched. Per the germline V gene, CDR1 is SNHLY and CDR2 is FYNNEI. DNA of the CDR3: TGTGCCAGCAGGCGACTAGCGACAAACTCCTACGAGCAGTACTTC. As protein: CASRRLATNSYEQYF.